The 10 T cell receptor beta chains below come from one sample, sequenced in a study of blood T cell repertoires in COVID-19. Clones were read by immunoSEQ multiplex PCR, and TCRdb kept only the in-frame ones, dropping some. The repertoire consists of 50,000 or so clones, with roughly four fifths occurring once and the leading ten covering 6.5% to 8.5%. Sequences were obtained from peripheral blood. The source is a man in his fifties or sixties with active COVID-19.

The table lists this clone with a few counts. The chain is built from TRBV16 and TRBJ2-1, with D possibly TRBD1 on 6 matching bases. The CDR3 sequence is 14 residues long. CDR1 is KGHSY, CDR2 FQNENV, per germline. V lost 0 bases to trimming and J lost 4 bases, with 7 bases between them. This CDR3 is CASSQSQGYNEQFF. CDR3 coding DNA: TGTGCCAGCAGCCAATCTCAGGGGTACAATGAGCAGTTCTTC.

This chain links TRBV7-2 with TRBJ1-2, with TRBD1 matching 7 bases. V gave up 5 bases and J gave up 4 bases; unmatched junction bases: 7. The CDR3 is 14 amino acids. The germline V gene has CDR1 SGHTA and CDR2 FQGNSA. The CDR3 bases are TGTGCCAGCAGCAATCATCGACAGGGCTATGGCTACACCTTC. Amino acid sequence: CASSNHRQGYGYTF. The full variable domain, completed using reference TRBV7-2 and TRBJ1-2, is GAGVSQSPSNKVTEKGKDVELRCDPISGHTALYWYRQSLGQGLEFLIYFQGNSAPDKSGLPSDRFSAERTGGSVSTLTIQRTQQEDSAVYLCASSNHRQGYGYTFGSGTRLTVV.

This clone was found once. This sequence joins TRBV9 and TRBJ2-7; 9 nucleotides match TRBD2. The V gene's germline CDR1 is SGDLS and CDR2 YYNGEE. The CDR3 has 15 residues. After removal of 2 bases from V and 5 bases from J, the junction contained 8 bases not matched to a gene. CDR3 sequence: CASSVAAGGPHEQYF. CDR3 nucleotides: TGTGCCAGCAGCGTGGCGGCGGGGGGGCCCCACGAGCAGTACTTC.

CDR3 sequence reads: CASSPLRGSDEQYF. The DNA for the CDR3 is TGTGCCAGCTCACCGCTGAGGGGGTCCGACGAGCAGTACTTC. The rearrangement uses TRBV18 and TRBJ2-7; TRBD1 might be the D (6 bases). Trimming shortened V by 3 bases and J by 5 bases, and 14 bases separated the two germline ends. The CDR3 contains 14 residues. Per the germline V gene, CDR1 is KGHSH and CDR2 is LQKENI.

The CDR3 sequence is CASSPGTSGPASNEQYF. The DNA for the CDR3 is TGCGCCAGCAGCCCAGGGACTAGCGGGCCCGCGTCCAACGAGCAGTACTTC. The chain couples TRBV4-1 to TRBJ2-7, with 12 bases identical to TRBD2. V lost 4 bases to trimming and J lost 5 bases; unmatched junction nucleotides: 12. The length of the CDR3 is 17 residues. Germline CDR1 is MGHRA and CDR2 is YSYEKL.

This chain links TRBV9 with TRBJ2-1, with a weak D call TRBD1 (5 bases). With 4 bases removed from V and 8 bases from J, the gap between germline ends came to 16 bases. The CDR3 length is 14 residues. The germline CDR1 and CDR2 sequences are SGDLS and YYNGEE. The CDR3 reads CASSLRALGHEQFF. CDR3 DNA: TGTGCCAGCAGCCTAAGGGCCCTGGGGCATGAGCAGTTCTTC. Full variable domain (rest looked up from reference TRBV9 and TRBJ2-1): DSGVTQTPKHLITATGQRVTLRCSPRSGDLSVYWYQQSLDQGLQFLIQYYNGEERAKGNILERFSAQQFPDLHSELNLSSLELGDSALYFCASSLRALGHEQFFGPGTRLTVL.

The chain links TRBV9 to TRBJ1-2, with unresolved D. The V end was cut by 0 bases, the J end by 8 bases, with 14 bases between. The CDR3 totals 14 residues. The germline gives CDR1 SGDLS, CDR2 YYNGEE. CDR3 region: CASSVGTPAAGYTF. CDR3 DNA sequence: TGTGCCAGCAGCGTAGGGACTCCAGCGGCGGGCTACACCTTC.

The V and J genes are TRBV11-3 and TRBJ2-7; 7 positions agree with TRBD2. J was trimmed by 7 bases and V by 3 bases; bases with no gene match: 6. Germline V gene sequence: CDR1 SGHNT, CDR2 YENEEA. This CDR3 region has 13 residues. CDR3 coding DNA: TGTGCCAGCAGCTTGAGCGGGGTGGAAGAGCAGTACTTC. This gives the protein CASSLSGVEEQYF.

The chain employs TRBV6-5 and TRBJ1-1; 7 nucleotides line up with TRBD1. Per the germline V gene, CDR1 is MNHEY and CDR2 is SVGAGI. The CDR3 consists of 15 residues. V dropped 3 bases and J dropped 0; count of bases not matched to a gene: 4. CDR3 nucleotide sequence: TGTGCCAGCAGTTATGGACAGGCTATGAACACTGAAGCTTTCTTT. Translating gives CASSYGQAMNTEAFF.

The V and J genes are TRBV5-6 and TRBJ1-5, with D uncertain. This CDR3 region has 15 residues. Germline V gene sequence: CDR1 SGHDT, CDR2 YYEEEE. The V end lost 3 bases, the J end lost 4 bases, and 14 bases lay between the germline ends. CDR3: CASSSTLQANQPQHF. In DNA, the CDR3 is TGTGCCAGCAGCTCCACACTGCAGGCGAATCAGCCCCAGCATTTT.